This TCR beta chain derives from a study of Ad26.COV2.S vaccination and SARS-CoV-2 variants. Broader study findings: Breadth, reportedly substantial, characterized the spike-specific CD8+ and CD4+ T cell responses after vaccination. Breadth of non-spike TCRs did not differ between vaccinees and placebo recipients.

Comments on this clone: Its antigen is currently unknown.

The V end was cut by 5 bases, the J end by 4 bases, with 18 bases between. CDR3 length: 16 residues. The germline V gene encodes CDR1 MDHEN and CDR2 SYDVKM. Treatment of the sample: 19 received Ad26.COV2.S at low or high dose, single or two shots; roughly five received placebo; per-sample allocation not given. The investigators took samples on day 63 after the first vaccine or placebo injection. This person who donated was an adult of 18-55 years in Boston. Using immunoSEQ multiplex PCR, the repertoire was profiled, and TCRdb retains in-frame clones only, with some absent. This table has about 350,000 clones, approximately 90% appearing once.

The source is a person between 18 and 59 years old who received the Ad26.COV2.S COVID-19 vaccine or a placebo. The sample here was peripheral blood, taken in a trial of Ad26.COV2.S vaccine versus placebo. The chain employs TRBV28 and TRBJ1-5, with D possibly TRBD1 on 5 matching bases. The CDR3 spells CASSRSGVLGNQPQHF. DNA for the CDR3: TGTGCCAGCAGTCGTTCGGGGGTCCTGGGAAATCAGCCCCAGCATTTT.